Listed here is a single T cell receptor beta chain. Its target is not known. This record comes from a study of T cell clonotyping in hematopoietic cell transplantation. Regarding the study as a whole: Graft donor and pretransplant recipient Inverse Simpson Index values predicted broader posttransplant TCR diversity. Pathologically expanded recipient clonotypes increased progressively from day 30 to day 180 as diversity fell. Cells were unsorted, so CD4 and CD8 contributions were not separated. Few recipient clonotypes overlapped donors; over 97% were de novo at given depth.

CDR1 and CDR2 from the germline V gene are SNHLY and FYNNEI. This CDR3 has 12 amino acids. The germline V and J ends were trimmed by 6 bases and 6 bases, with 11 bases remaining between them. Sequencing was performed with immunoSEQ multiplex PCR; in TCRdb, only in-frame clones are kept and a portion is missing. The sample yields about 2,200 clones, about 88% seen once. This clonotype was sampled from a man aged 35 to 55 in good health. Some clones in this sample may be carry-over from other donors' samples. Sample: peripheral blood mononuclear cells. The chain is built from TRBV2 and TRBJ1-1; D not certain. CDR3: CASRPLNSEAFF. CDR3 DNA sequence: TGTGCCAGCAGGCCCCTGAATTCTGAAGCTTTCTTT.